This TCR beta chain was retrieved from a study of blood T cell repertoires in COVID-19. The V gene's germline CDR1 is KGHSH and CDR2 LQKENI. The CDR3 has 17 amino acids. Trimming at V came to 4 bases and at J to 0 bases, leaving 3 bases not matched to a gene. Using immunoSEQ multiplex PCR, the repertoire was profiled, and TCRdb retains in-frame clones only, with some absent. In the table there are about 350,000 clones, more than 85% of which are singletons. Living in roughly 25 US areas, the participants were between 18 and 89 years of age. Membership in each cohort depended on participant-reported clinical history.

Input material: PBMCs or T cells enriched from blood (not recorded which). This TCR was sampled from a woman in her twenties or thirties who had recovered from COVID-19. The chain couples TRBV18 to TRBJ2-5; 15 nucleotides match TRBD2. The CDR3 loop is CASSLGLAGGYQETQYF. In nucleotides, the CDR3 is TGTGCCAGCTCACTCGGACTAGCGGGAGGGTACCAAGAGACCCAGTACTTC.